The present T cell receptor (beta chain) was sequenced within a study of cytomegalovirus exposure and HLA in healthy donors (dated by TCRdb to 2016 to 2017). About the study as a whole: An earlier analysis of some 500 of the donors reported 250 to 300 Gb of sequence data and roughly 100 million unique TCR beta sequences from roughly 200 million T cells. Approximately 310 gigabases of sequencing data and tens of millions of unique TCR sequences were included in an early release covering 500 to 750 HLA-typed donors. The genetic ancestry cluster associated with self-reported Caucasian donors included 81% of the approximately 400 genotyped donors. The study was designed to test whether signatures of past pathogen exposure could be identified by cataloging public T cell receptors. The study profiled the T cell repertoires of around 700 subjects by immunosequencing and related them to cytomegalovirus serostatus. A separate validation cohort of 90 to 150 different subjects was used in addition to the approximately 670-subject first cohort. High-throughput TCR immunosequencing, statistical association of individual TCRs with disease status, and machine learning were combined to predict cytomegalovirus infection status. In a later analysis, previously published TCR beta repertoires from 600 to 850 donors were re-analyzed and high-resolution HLA genotyping was added so that TCR occurrence patterns could be studied. The later analysis used no new phenotypic data to find candidate immune exposures, relying instead on TCR beta sequences and their occurrence across donors. An earlier analysis of 450 to 750 of the donors used high-throughput TCR beta sequencing to judge whether each TCR beta V gene segment behaved as functional or pseudogenic. Donor age, sex, ethnicity and CMV serostatus were collected together with the repertoire data. A later genetic analysis took genome-wide SNP genotypes for 398 of the 666 donors and used that subset as a discovery cohort. Every repertoire in the discovery cohort had been generated on one and the same sequencing platform. Class I and class II HLA loci were covered by the typing at four-digit resolution. The number of typed donors differed by locus: about 620-640 for A, B, C, DRB1 and DQB1; 522 for DQA1; 606 for DPA1; and 450 to 480 for DPB1. Because of strong linkage in the cohort, five DR-DQ haplotypes were treated as single units for association and clustering. Across 300 to 500 genotyped donors of the cohort, an average of roughly 230,000 unique TCR beta nucleotide sequences per donor were sequenced, and around 20% of those sequences were non-productive. Results the study describes overall, beyond this receptor: Because counts were too low, seventeen rarely observed V segments, including chromosome 9 orphons, were excluded from the earlier analysis of 587 of the donors. In vitro tests confirmed that a few of the cytomegalovirus-associated TCR beta chains recognize cytomegalovirus antigens. Across donors, most TCR sequences were observed very rarely, whereas some public TCRs were present in many individuals. When HLA alleles, especially DR and DQ, strongly co-occurred, TCR associations were difficult to assign to individual alleles. Most CMV-associated TCR beta chains appeared to be HLA-restricted in a later analysis, and the HLA associations seemed to be driven largely by CMV exposure. In both the original and validation cohorts, the classifier was reported to diagnose cytomegalovirus status with high specificity and sensitivity. The study listed approximately 150 TCR beta chains as associated with cytomegalovirus. An earlier analysis of 587 of the donors showed that most TCR beta V segments appeared in productive rearrangements either about 87% or about 30% of the time, which broadly matched IMGT annotations. For the cohort, immune exposure information was limited to CMV serostatus. In a later genetic analysis, fewer N-insertions in productive TCRs were reported among donors in an Asian-associated ancestry cluster than the approximately 710-donor mean. A further reported finding was that TCR beta sequences accurately predicted the HLA-A and HLA-B alleles for most subjects in the first cohort. The sequencing pipeline was judged likely to have produced a cluster of highly shared sequence variants as a technical artifact. In a later analysis, 16,951 TCR beta sequences were associated with specific HLA alleles at a false discovery rate of 0.05. According to the authors, the approach could potentially be generalized to other disease states and immunological phenotypes. This cohort had only TCR beta chains sequenced, and the lack of alpha or paired-chain data limited which features could be detected. A later analysis found that TCR association rates varied across HLA loci, with DRB1 alleles showing the most associated TCRs and HLA-C alleles the fewest. In a later genetic analysis, a missense DCLRE1C variant was associated with V-gene and J-gene trimming of TCR beta chains, and the association was replicated in an independent cohort. In a later analysis, several top co-occurrence clusters were reported to appear linked to parvovirus B19, influenza, CMV and Epstein-Barr virus. Roughly uniform sequencing depth across donors was assumed in presence/absence analyses, although this assumption may not hold. In a later analysis, HLA-associated TCR beta chains were found to be more clonally expanded and to have lower generation probabilities than equally common non-associated chains. HLA typing was unavailable for some donors at each locus, so association tests used only the typed subset. Correlated functional status among segregating V segments might reflect linkage disequilibrium, but an unknown experimental factor could not be ruled out.

Comments on this clone: There is no known antigen for this receptor. No qualities accompany the bases; no much larger clone lies one base away.

In total, roughly 670 healthy bone marrow donors made up the cohort. At the time of sampling, every cohort member was nominally healthy, though immune exposures that went unrecorded were likely present. The donor tested CMV seronegative, placing the donor among the 350 to 400 seronegative members of the cohort. A peripheral blood sample was collected from each donor, and TCR beta sequencing was performed on peripheral blood mononuclear cells. Genomic DNA was extracted from the blood cell samples with the Qiagen DNeasy Blood Extraction Kit. The library was built by means of the immunoSEQ multiplex PCR assay. The multiplex PCR relied on a mix of 60 forward primers for TCR Vbeta segments and 13 reverse primers for TCR Jbeta segments. A multiplex PCR assay on genomic DNA amplified the CDR3 region of rearranged TCR beta genes. The amplified TCR beta libraries were sequenced on the Illumina HiSeq System as 87-base-pair reads. On the study's bioinformatics: A later analysis tallied 75 million to 95 million unique TCR beta chains across the roughly 610 repertoires, and 10 million to 11 million of those chains were shared by two or more donors. Raw reads were error-corrected and collapsed into unique sequences with a nearest-neighbor algorithm that merged closely related sequences to remove PCR and sequencing errors. CDR3 sequences were aligned to IMGT reference sequences to assign V, D and J gene segments. For a sequence to be retained, a match of at least six nucleotides was required to both a V gene segment and a J gene segment. Rearrangements were called productive when the CDR3 lacked stop codons and stayed in frame with V and J; all others were non-productive. Following IMGT convention, CDR3 was defined as the stretch from the second conserved V-encoded cysteine up to the conserved J-encoded phenylalanine. In an earlier analysis of more than 550 of the donors, sequences lacking an unambiguous match to a single V gene segment were excluded. In an earlier analysis of 450 to 750 of the donors, a V segment was called functional when productive rearrangements were above 56.7%, and segregating when the standard deviation between donors exceeded 5%. A statistical classification framework was built to diagnose cytomegalovirus status from the catalog of TCR beta chain sequences. In a later analysis, TCR nucleotide sequences were compared against IMGT/GENE-DB human TR gene sequences so that V and J genes could be assigned. Using the TCRdist pipeline, a later analysis assigned CDR3 sequences along with most-parsimonious VDJ recombination scenarios. In a later analysis, each TCR beta chain was defined by its CDR3 amino acid sequence together with its V-gene family, and reads lacking a unique V-gene family were excluded. A later analysis removed nearly 600 highly shared, low-generation-probability nucleotide sequences to deal with suspected cross-contamination and a sequencing artifact. In a later analysis, a clonal expansion index for each public chain was calculated from normalized within-repertoire ranks of inferred template counts. A later analysis computed generation probabilities with a VDJ recombination model fitted to out-of-frame rearrangements, and checked the results against IGoR. A later analysis scored TCR-TCR, TCR-HLA and TCR-CMV co-occurrence with hypergeometric tests, applying a repertoire-size bias correction to TCR pairs. A later analysis estimated false discovery rates by permuting HLA or CMV assignments 20 times. In a later analysis, co-occurring TCRs were grouped with DBSCAN, and TCRdist sequence similarity was added when clustering was performed within HLA-allele-positive subsets. Repertoires with fewer than 30,000 or more than 120,000 public chains were left out of co-occurrence clustering, as were a few repertoires with anomalous nucleotide sharing. TCRdb mirrors the immuneACCESS table, restricted to in-frame sequences. Some clones are absent from its copies; in checked studies, under half trace to an unresolved V gene, and the reason for the others is unknown. V, J and clone size derive from that table, while D and trimming were established from the DNA sequence. The sample records 120,000 or so clones, roughly 80% of which are singletons. The ten largest clonotypes hold more than 2% of the sample.

This sequence originates from a young man in good health and CMV-seronegative. Sample: PBMCs.

The nucleotide sequence reads as follows: TGTGCCAGCAGCTTGCGGACTTTCGATAATTCACCCCTCCACTTT. Translated, it reads CASSLRTFDNSPLHF. This chain is built from TRBV5-5 and TRBJ1-6, with no confident D gene call. Counted from cysteine to phenylalanine, this CDR3 has 15 amino acids. Here the CDR3 DNA is all that survives: 45 bases in frame from base 1. Via the germline V gene (reference sequence), CDR1 is SGHKS and CDR2 YYEKEE. Cut back by 1 base and 5 bases, the V and J ends lie 10 bases apart.